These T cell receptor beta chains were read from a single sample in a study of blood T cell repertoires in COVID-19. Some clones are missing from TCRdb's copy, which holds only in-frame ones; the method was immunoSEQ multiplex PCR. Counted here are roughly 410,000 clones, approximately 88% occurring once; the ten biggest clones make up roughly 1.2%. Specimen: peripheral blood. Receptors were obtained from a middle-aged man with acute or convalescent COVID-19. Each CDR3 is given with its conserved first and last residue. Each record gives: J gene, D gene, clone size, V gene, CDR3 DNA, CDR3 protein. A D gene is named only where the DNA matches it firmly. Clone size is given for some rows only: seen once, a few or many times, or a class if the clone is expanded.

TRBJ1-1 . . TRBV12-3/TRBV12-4 TGTGCCAGCAGTTTAGTTAGTGAAGCTTTCTTT CASSLVSEAFF
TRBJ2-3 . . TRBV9 TGTGCCAGCAGCACGAGTTACAGCGGCGGTCGACCAGATACGCAGTATTTT CASSTSYSGGRPDTQYF
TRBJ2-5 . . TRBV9 TGTGCCAGCAGCCCCGGGTCAGCACAAGAGACCCAGTACTTC CASSPGSAQETQYF
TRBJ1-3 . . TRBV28 TGTGCCAGCAGCGGGCCGGGACAACTGAGCTCTGGAAACACCATATATTTT CASSGPGQLSSGNTIYF
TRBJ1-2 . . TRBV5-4 TGTGCCAGCAGCGTACGCGGGGGCTATGGCTACACCTTC CASSVRGGYGYTF
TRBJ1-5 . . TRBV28 TGTGCCAGCAGCCTGGGGAGGCAGCCCCAGCATTTT CASSLGRQPQHF
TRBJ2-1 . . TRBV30 TGTGCCTGGCAAAGTCAGGGTACCCCTGAGCAGTTCTTC CAWQSQGTPEQFF
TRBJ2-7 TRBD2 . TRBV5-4 TGTGCCAGCAGCGGGACTAGCGGGTACTACGAGCAGTACTTC CASSGTSGYYEQYF
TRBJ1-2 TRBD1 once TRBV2 TGTGCCAGCAGTGGACAGGGGGCCAACTATGGCTACACCTTC CASSGQGANYGYTF
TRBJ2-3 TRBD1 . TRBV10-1 TGCGCCAGCGGGGGACAGACAGGACCTGGCACAGATACGCAGTATTTT CASGGQTGPGTDTQYF
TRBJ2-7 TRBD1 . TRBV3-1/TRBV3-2 TGTGCCAGCAGCCACCGGGACAGGGTATCCGAGCAGTACTTC CASSHRDRVSEQYF
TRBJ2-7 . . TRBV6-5 TGTGCGCTAGACGAAGTCTACGAGCAGTACTTC CALDEVYEQYF
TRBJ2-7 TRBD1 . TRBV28 TGTGCCAGTTGGTCTGCCGGACAGGGCCCCTACGAGCAGTACTTC CASWSAGQGPYEQYF
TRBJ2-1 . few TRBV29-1 TGCAGCGTTACTAGCAGCTCCTACAATGAGCAGTTCTTC CSVTSSSYNEQFF
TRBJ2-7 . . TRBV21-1 TGTGCCAGCAGCAAAGAGGCAGGCCAGGATTCCGGGACTAGCGGTCCTCGCGAGCAGTACTTC CASSKEAGQDSGTSGPREQYF
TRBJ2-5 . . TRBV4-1 TGCGCCAGCAGCCCCATCGGGGGGCGTAGTGAGACCCAGTACTTC CASSPIGGRSETQYF
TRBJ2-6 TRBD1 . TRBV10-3 TGTGCCATCAGCCGGGACAGGGGTCCCGGGGCCAACGTCCTGACTTTC CAISRDRGPGANVLTF
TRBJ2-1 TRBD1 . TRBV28 TGTGCCAGCAGTCTACCGGGACAGGGATGGTTCTTC CASSLPGQGWFF
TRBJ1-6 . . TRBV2 TGTGCCAGCAGTGGGGGGGGGCAGAATTCACCCCTCCACTTT CASSGGGQNSPLHF
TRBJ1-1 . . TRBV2 TGTGCCAGCGGTACAGGGCGACTGAACACTGAAGCTTTCTTT CASGTGRLNTEAFF
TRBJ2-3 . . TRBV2 TGTGCCAGCAGTGAATGGGGCACACTTGCCACAGATACGCAGTATTTT CASSEWGTLATDTQYF
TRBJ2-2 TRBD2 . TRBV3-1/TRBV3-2 TGTGCCAGCAGCCAAGGGGGAGGGCTAGGGGAGCTGTTTTTT CASSQGGGLGELFF
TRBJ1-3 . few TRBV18 TGTGCCAGCTCACCTCCGGGAGGGCAGGGCTTGTCTGGAAACACCATATATTTT CASSPPGGQGLSGNTIYF
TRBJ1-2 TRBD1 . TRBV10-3 TGTGCCATCAGCCCAACCCGACCCGTGGGGACAGGGGACGGCTACACCTTC CAISPTRPVGTGDGYTF
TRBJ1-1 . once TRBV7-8 TGTGCCAGCAGCTTTGAAAGATTAGTGAACACTGAAGCTTTCTTT CASSFERLVNTEAFF
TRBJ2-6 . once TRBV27 TGTGCCAGCAGTTTAGGGGGGTATGGGGCCAACGTCCTGACTTTC CASSLGGYGANVLTF
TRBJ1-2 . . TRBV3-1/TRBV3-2 TGTGCCAGCAGTGAGGAGCCCGGGGGGTCTAACTATGGCTACACCTTC CASSEEPGGSNYGYTF
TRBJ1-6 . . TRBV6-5 TGTGCCAGCAGCCCCCTCTCCCCTCGGAATTCACCCCTCCACTTT CASSPLSPRNSPLHF
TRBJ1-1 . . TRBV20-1 TGCAGTGCTGACAGAGGTCAAGGACGGTTT CSADRGQGRF
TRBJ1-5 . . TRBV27 TGTGCCAGCAGTTTAATGTCGGGTCAGCCCCAGCATTTT CASSLMSGQPQHF